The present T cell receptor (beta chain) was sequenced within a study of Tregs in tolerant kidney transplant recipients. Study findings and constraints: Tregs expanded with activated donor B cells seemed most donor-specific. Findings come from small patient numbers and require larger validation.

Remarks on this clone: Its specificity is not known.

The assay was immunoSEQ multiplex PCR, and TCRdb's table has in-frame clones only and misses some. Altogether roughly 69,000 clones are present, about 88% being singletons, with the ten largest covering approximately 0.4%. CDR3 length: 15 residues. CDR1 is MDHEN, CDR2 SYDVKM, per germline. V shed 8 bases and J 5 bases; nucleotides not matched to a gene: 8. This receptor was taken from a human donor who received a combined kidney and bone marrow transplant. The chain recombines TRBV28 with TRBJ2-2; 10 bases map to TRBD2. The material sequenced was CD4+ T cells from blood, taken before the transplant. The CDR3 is CASAGASGSTGELFF. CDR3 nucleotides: TGTGCCAGCGCGGGGGCTAGCGGGAGTACCGGGGAGCTGTTTTTT.